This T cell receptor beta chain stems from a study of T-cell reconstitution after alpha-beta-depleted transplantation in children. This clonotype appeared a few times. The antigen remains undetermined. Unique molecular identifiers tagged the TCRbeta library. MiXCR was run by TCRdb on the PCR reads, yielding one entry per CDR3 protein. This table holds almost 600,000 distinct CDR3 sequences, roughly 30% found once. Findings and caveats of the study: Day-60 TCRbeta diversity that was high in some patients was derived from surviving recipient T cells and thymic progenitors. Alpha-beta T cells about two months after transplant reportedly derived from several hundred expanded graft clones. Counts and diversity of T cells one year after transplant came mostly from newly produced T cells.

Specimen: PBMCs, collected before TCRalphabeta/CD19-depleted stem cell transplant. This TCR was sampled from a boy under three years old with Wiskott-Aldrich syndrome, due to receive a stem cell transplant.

The CDR3 is CASSAPKETQYF. The CDR3 bases are TGTGCCAGCAGTGCTCCTAAAGAGACCCAGTACTTC. The chain is built from TRBV25-1 and TRBJ2-5; D not resolved. The length of the CDR3 is 12 residues. V gave up 4 bases and J gave up 3 bases, with 6 bases separating them. Germline V lookup: CDR1 MGHDK, CDR2 SYGVNS.